What follows are 4 T cell receptor beta chains derived from one specimen sequenced in a study of T cells after yellow fever vaccination. TCRdb reanalysed the 5' RACE reads using MiXCR and keeps one entry per CDR3 protein. The sample holds 450,000 to 650,000 distinct CDR3 sequences, less than 25% seen once. The sequenced sample was PBMCs, obtained roughly 20 days after the first yellow fever vaccination. These receptors came from a man in his late teens or twenties who received the YFV17D yellow fever vaccine.

V and J are TRBV5-4 and TRBJ1-4; possible D gene TRBD1, 6 bases. This CDR3 contains 15 residues. The germline V gene has CDR1 SGHNT and CDR2 YYREEE (reference sequence). V was cut by 0 bases and J by 10 bases, with 16 bases left in between. The CDR3 region has the DNA TGTGCCAGCAGCTTGGCAAAGGGGGAGATTGGAAAACTGTTTTTT. Its translation is CASSLAKGEIGKLFF.

This rearrangement joins TRBV12-3 or TRBV12-4 to TRBJ2-7, with D unclear. The CDR3 contains 11 residues. Between the trimmed V and J ends, which lost 0 bases and 7 bases, there was a span of 4 bases. CDR3: CASSLAWEQYF. The CDR3 coding sequence is TGTGCCAGCAGTTTAGCGTGGGAGCAGTACTTC.

In its sample, this clonotype was seen a few times. The chain recombines TRBV5-1 with TRBJ2-3, with 7 positions matching TRBD2. The germline V gene encodes CDR1 SGHRS and CDR2 YFSETQ. With V trimmed by 4 bases and J by 2 bases, 7 bases remained unmatched. There are 15 residues in the CDR3. The CDR3 loop reads CASSLDGGITDTQYF. In DNA, the CDR3 is TGCGCCAGCAGCCTGGACGGGGGGATCACAGATACGCAGTATTTT.

This sequence joins TRBV29-1 and TRBJ2-5; D might be TRBD1 (5 bases). This CDR3 is 12 amino acids long. The V end was cut by 5 bases, the J end by 3 bases, with 10 bases between. In germline, CDR1 is SQVTM, CDR2 ANQGSEA. In DNA, the CDR3 is TGCAGCGTTCCGTCGACAGAAGAGACCCAGTACTTC. Translated: CSVPSTEETQYF.